A selection of T cell receptor beta chains follows, all from one sample in a study of shared clonotypes between healthy human individuals. TCRdb's copy holds only in-frame clones and misses some; the assay was immunoSEQ multiplex PCR. The sample carries about 2.3 million clones, approximately 93% recorded once. The sample comprised naive CD4+ T cells from PBMCs. These receptors originate from a young man in good health. Some clones in this sample may be carry-over from other donors' samples. Both conserved end residues are part of each CDR3. The order of the fields is J gene, CDR3 length, D gene, clone size, V gene, CDR3 DNA, CDR3 protein. A D gene is named only where the DNA matches it firmly. A row's size may be missing; if present it is once, few, many or a size class.

J gene: TRBJ1-1; CDR3 length: 16; D gene: NA; clone size: NA; V gene: TRBV5-1; CDR3 DNA: TGCGCCAGCAGCTTGCTAGGGGGGCCGATGAACACTGAAGCTTTCTTT; CDR3 protein: CASSLLGGPMNTEAFF
J gene: TRBJ2-7; CDR3 length: 14; D gene: NA; clone size: NA; V gene: TRBV6-5; CDR3 DNA: TGTGCCAGCAGTTACGGGCCGTTATCCTACGAGCAGTACTTC; CDR3 protein: CASSYGPLSYEQYF
J gene: TRBJ2-3; CDR3 length: 15; D gene: TRBD2; clone size: NA; V gene: TRBV7-3; CDR3 DNA: TGTGCCAGCAGCGCAGGGACTAGCGGCGGGGATACGCAGTATTTT; CDR3 protein: CASSAGTSGGDTQYF
J gene: TRBJ2-7; CDR3 length: 15; D gene: NA; clone size: NA; V gene: TRBV7-9; CDR3 DNA: TGTGCCAGCAGCTTATATTCGGGAAATGCGTACGAGCAGTACTTC; CDR3 protein: CASSLYSGNAYEQYF
J gene: TRBJ1-4; CDR3 length: 15; D gene: NA; clone size: NA; V gene: TRBV7-9; CDR3 DNA: TGTGCCAGCAGTGACGGCAGGGGAATTAATGAAAAACTGTTTTTT; CDR3 protein: CASSDGRGINEKLFF
J gene: TRBJ1-1; CDR3 length: 14; D gene: NA; clone size: NA; V gene: TRBV5-1; CDR3 DNA: TGCGCCAGCAGCTTGGACAGCACGAACACTGAAGCTTTCTTT; CDR3 protein: CASSLDSTNTEAFF
J gene: TRBJ2-7; CDR3 length: 15; D gene: TRBD2; clone size: NA; V gene: TRBV2; CDR3 DNA: TGTGCCAGCACCACCGGGGGGTTTTTCTCCTACGAGCAGTACTTC; CDR3 protein: CASTTGGFFSYEQYF
J gene: TRBJ1-4; CDR3 length: 15; D gene: TRBD1; clone size: NA; V gene: TRBV5-1; CDR3 DNA: TGCGCCAGCAGAGCGACAGGGGGTTTGAATGAAAAACTGTTTTTT; CDR3 protein: CASRATGGLNEKLFF
J gene: TRBJ2-7; CDR3 length: 14; D gene: NA; clone size: NA; V gene: TRBV13; CDR3 DNA: TGTGCCAGCAGCTTAGACGGCCTCTCGACCGGGCAGTACTTC; CDR3 protein: CASSLDGLSTGQYF
J gene: TRBJ1-1; CDR3 length: 15; D gene: NA; clone size: NA; V gene: TRBV6-1; CDR3 DNA: TGTGCCAGCAGGGGGAGAGGGGCCATGAACACTGAAGCTTTCTTT; CDR3 protein: CASRGRGAMNTEAFF
J gene: TRBJ1-4; CDR3 length: 12; D gene: NA; clone size: NA; V gene: TRBV5-1; CDR3 DNA: TGCGCCAGCGGCGGCGAGAGGGGCCCACTGTTTTTT; CDR3 protein: CASGGERGPLFF
J gene: TRBJ2-2; CDR3 length: 14; D gene: NA; clone size: NA; V gene: TRBV9; CDR3 DNA: TGTGCCAGCAGCGTACAGTCGAACACCGGGGAGCTGTTTTTT; CDR3 protein: CASSVQSNTGELFF
J gene: TRBJ2-6; CDR3 length: 21; D gene: TRBD2; clone size: NA; V gene: TRBV19; CDR3 DNA: TGTGCCAGTAGTGAACCATTCGGGACTAGCGGGAGGGCCGGTGGGGCCAACGTCCTGACTTTC; CDR3 protein: CASSEPFGTSGRAGGANVLTF
J gene: TRBJ1-1; CDR3 length: 14; D gene: NA; clone size: few; V gene: TRBV7-9; CDR3 DNA: TGTGCCAGCAGCTCACAGGGAGGGAACACTGAAGCTTTCTTT; CDR3 protein: CASSSQGGNTEAFF
J gene: TRBJ1-1; CDR3 length: 14; D gene: TRBD1; clone size: once; V gene: TRBV18; CDR3 DNA: TGTGCCAGCTCACCAACTACAGGGGACCCAGAAGCTTTCTTT; CDR3 protein: CASSPTTGDPEAFF
J gene: TRBJ1-5; CDR3 length: 15; D gene: NA; clone size: NA; V gene: TRBV7-2; CDR3 DNA: TGTGCCAGCAGCTCGATTAAGATGGGGGGCCAGCCCCAGCATTTT; CDR3 protein: CASSSIKMGGQPQHF
J gene: TRBJ2-7; CDR3 length: 13; D gene: NA; clone size: NA; V gene: TRBV7-2; CDR3 DNA: TGTGCCAGCAGCTTAGATTGGGGGGCCGAGCAGTACTTC; CDR3 protein: CASSLDWGAEQYF
J gene: TRBJ2-1; CDR3 length: 16; D gene: TRBD2; clone size: few; V gene: TRBV28; CDR3 DNA: TGTGCCAGCAGGCAGACTAGCGGGAGGTTGGTTAATGAGCAGTTCTTC; CDR3 protein: CASRQTSGRLVNEQFF
J gene: TRBJ2-5; CDR3 length: 15; D gene: NA; clone size: NA; V gene: TRBV19; CDR3 DNA: TGTGCCAGTCTCGGGACCGGTGGGGCAAGGGAGACCCAGTACTTC; CDR3 protein: CASLGTGGARETQYF
J gene: TRBJ2-6; CDR3 length: 14; D gene: NA; clone size: NA; V gene: TRBV7-9; CDR3 DNA: TGTGCCAGCAGCGATCTCTCTGGGGCCAACGTCCTGACTTTC; CDR3 protein: CASSDLSGANVLTF
J gene: TRBJ1-4; CDR3 length: 16; D gene: TRBD1; clone size: NA; V gene: TRBV5-1; CDR3 DNA: TGCGCCAGCAGCTTGTCCCGGACAGGGTCTTCTGAAAAACTGTTTTTT; CDR3 protein: CASSLSRTGSSEKLFF
J gene: TRBJ2-1; CDR3 length: 14; D gene: TRBD1; clone size: NA; V gene: TRBV29-1; CDR3 DNA: TGCAGCGTTGACACGGGACAGGTAGGGAATGAGCAGTTCTTC; CDR3 protein: CSVDTGQVGNEQFF
J gene: TRBJ1-1; CDR3 length: 12; D gene: NA; clone size: NA; V gene: TRBV19; CDR3 DNA: TGTGCCAGTATGGCCTGGAACACTGAAGCTTTCTTT; CDR3 protein: CASMAWNTEAFF
J gene: TRBJ2-2; CDR3 length: 16; D gene: TRBD1; clone size: NA; V gene: TRBV11-2; CDR3 DNA: TGTGCCAGCAGCCCGACGACAGGGGGGAACACCGGGGAGCTGTTTTTT; CDR3 protein: CASSPTTGGNTGELFF
J gene: TRBJ2-1; CDR3 length: 15; D gene: NA; clone size: NA; V gene: TRBV5-1; CDR3 DNA: TGCGCCAGCAGCTTACAGGTGAGCTCCTACAATGAGCAGTTCTTC; CDR3 protein: CASSLQVSSYNEQFF
J gene: TRBJ1-1; CDR3 length: 15; D gene: NA; clone size: NA; V gene: TRBV25-1; CDR3 DNA: TGTGCCAGCAGTGGAATGGCGGCACTGAACACTGAAGCTTTCTTT; CDR3 protein: CASSGMAALNTEAFF
J gene: TRBJ1-5; CDR3 length: 14; D gene: NA; clone size: NA; V gene: TRBV28; CDR3 DNA: TGTGCCAGCAGTAGCGGGTCAGGCAATCAGCCCCAGCATTTT; CDR3 protein: CASSSGSGNQPQHF
J gene: TRBJ2-5; CDR3 length: 14; D gene: NA; clone size: NA; V gene: TRBV28; CDR3 DNA: TGTGCCAGCAGCCCCCTCGTCGGTCGGGAGACCCAGTACTTC; CDR3 protein: CASSPLVGRETQYF
J gene: TRBJ2-7; CDR3 length: 13; D gene: NA; clone size: NA; V gene: TRBV6-1; CDR3 DNA: TGTGCCAGCAGTTGGGGCAGTTCCTACGAGCAGTACTTC; CDR3 protein: CASSWGSSYEQYF
J gene: TRBJ2-1; CDR3 length: 16; D gene: NA; clone size: NA; V gene: TRBV9; CDR3 DNA: TGTGCCAGCAGCAATAGGGGCGGAGCTACCTACAATGAGCAGTTCTTC; CDR3 protein: CASSNRGGATYNEQFF
J gene: TRBJ2-2; CDR3 length: 17; D gene: NA; clone size: NA; V gene: TRBV7-2; CDR3 DNA: TGTGCCAGCAGCTTATTAACCGCCAGGGCGGGCACCGGGGAGCTGTTTTTT; CDR3 protein: CASSLLTARAGTGELFF
J gene: TRBJ2-7; CDR3 length: 13; D gene: TRBD2; clone size: NA; V gene: TRBV29-1; CDR3 DNA: TGCAGCGTCTCCCGGGGGGTCTCGTACGAGCAGTACTTC; CDR3 protein: CSVSRGVSYEQYF
J gene: TRBJ1-5; CDR3 length: 13; D gene: TRBD1; clone size: NA; V gene: TRBV27; CDR3 DNA: TGTGCCAGCAGTCCTACTAGGGACAGTTCCCAGCATTTT; CDR3 protein: CASSPTRDSSQHF
J gene: TRBJ2-3; CDR3 length: 16; D gene: NA; clone size: NA; V gene: TRBV5-1; CDR3 DNA: TGCGCCAGCAGCTTGGCCGATGGGACGGGAGCAGATACGCAGTATTTT; CDR3 protein: CASSLADGTGADTQYF
J gene: TRBJ1-1; CDR3 length: 11; D gene: NA; clone size: NA; V gene: TRBV20-1; CDR3 DNA: TGCAGTGCCAGGGCAAACACTGAAGCTTTCTTT; CDR3 protein: CSARANTEAFF
J gene: TRBJ1-5; CDR3 length: 15; D gene: NA; clone size: NA; V gene: TRBV28; CDR3 DNA: TGTGCCAGCACTACAGGGACTTGGAGCAATCAGCCCCAGCATTTT; CDR3 protein: CASTTGTWSNQPQHF
J gene: TRBJ1-3; CDR3 length: 13; D gene: NA; clone size: NA; V gene: TRBV29-1; CDR3 DNA: TGCAGCGTTGAAAGGGACATCGGAAACACCATATATTTT; CDR3 protein: CSVERDIGNTIYF
J gene: TRBJ1-2; CDR3 length: 11; D gene: NA; clone size: NA; V gene: TRBV28; CDR3 DNA: TGTGCCAGCAGTTTCAGGGGAGGCTACACCTTC; CDR3 protein: CASSFRGGYTF
J gene: TRBJ2-2; CDR3 length: 15; D gene: NA; clone size: NA; V gene: TRBV6-1; CDR3 DNA: TGTGCCAGCAGGGACCGACTTCTAGGCCCCCGGGAGCTGTTTTTT; CDR3 protein: CASRDRLLGPRELFF
J gene: TRBJ2-7; CDR3 length: 15; D gene: TRBD1; clone size: NA; V gene: TRBV28; CDR3 DNA: TGTGCCAGCAGTCCTACGGACAGGGTACCCTACGAGCAGTACTTC; CDR3 protein: CASSPTDRVPYEQYF
J gene: TRBJ2-1; CDR3 length: 19; D gene: TRBD2; clone size: NA; V gene: TRBV7-4; CDR3 DNA: TGTGCCAGCAGCTTAGATTGGAGCCCGCGGGGGGGGTCCTACAATGAGCAGTTCTTC; CDR3 protein: CASSLDWSPRGGSYNEQFF
J gene: TRBJ1-1; CDR3 length: 13; D gene: NA; clone size: few; V gene: TRBV28; CDR3 DNA: TGTGCCAGCAGTTTGTGGCCGAACACTGAAGCTTTCTTT; CDR3 protein: CASSLWPNTEAFF
J gene: TRBJ2-1; CDR3 length: 19; D gene: NA; clone size: NA; V gene: TRBV4-3; CDR3 DNA: TGCGCCAGCAGTCCCCGGAGCCTATGGTGGGAGGTTACCTACAATGAGCAGTTCTTC; CDR3 protein: CASSPRSLWWEVTYNEQFF
J gene: TRBJ2-1; CDR3 length: 16; D gene: TRBD2; clone size: NA; V gene: TRBV11-1; CDR3 DNA: TGTGCCAGCAGCAACACCGGGACTAGCGGTTACAATGAGCAGTTCTTC; CDR3 protein: CASSNTGTSGYNEQFF
J gene: TRBJ2-5; CDR3 length: 15; D gene: TRBD1; clone size: NA; V gene: TRBV27; CDR3 DNA: TGTGCCAGCAGCCTAATCCGGGACAGGGAAGAGACCCAGTACTTC; CDR3 protein: CASSLIRDREETQYF
J gene: TRBJ2-3; CDR3 length: 11; D gene: NA; clone size: NA; V gene: TRBV18; CDR3 DNA: TGTGCCAGCACCTCTAAGGATACGCAGTATTTT; CDR3 protein: CASTSKDTQYF
J gene: TRBJ2-7; CDR3 length: 17; D gene: TRBD1; clone size: NA; V gene: TRBV5-1; CDR3 DNA: TGCGCCAGCAGACGCCCGGTTGGGGGGACAGGGGACTACGAGCAGTACTTC; CDR3 protein: CASRRPVGGTGDYEQYF
J gene: TRBJ1-5; CDR3 length: 14; D gene: NA; clone size: once; V gene: TRBV25-1; CDR3 DNA: TGTGCCAGCAGTGAAACAGGTAGCAATCAGCCCCAGCATTTT; CDR3 protein: CASSETGSNQPQHF
J gene: TRBJ2-3; CDR3 length: 14; D gene: TRBD2; clone size: NA; V gene: TRBV10-2; CDR3 DNA: TGCGCCAGCAGAAACGGGGGGGTTTGGGATACGCAGTATTTT; CDR3 protein: CASRNGGVWDTQYF
J gene: TRBJ1-5; CDR3 length: 15; D gene: NA; clone size: NA; V gene: TRBV28; CDR3 DNA: TGTGCCAGCCGGACTCTTGGGAACGGCAATCAGCCCCAGCATTTT; CDR3 protein: CASRTLGNGNQPQHF
J gene: TRBJ1-1; CDR3 length: 12; D gene: NA; clone size: NA; V gene: TRBV12-5; CDR3 DNA: TGTGCTAGTGGCTCTGGGGAGGGTGCGGCTTTCTTT; CDR3 protein: CASGSGEGAAFF
J gene: TRBJ2-7; CDR3 length: 15; D gene: TRBD2; clone size: NA; V gene: TRBV6-1; CDR3 DNA: TGTGCCAGCTCCTCAGGACTAGCGGGAGGCTACGAGCAGTACTTC; CDR3 protein: CASSSGLAGGYEQYF
J gene: TRBJ1-1; CDR3 length: 14; D gene: NA; clone size: NA; V gene: TRBV6-6; CDR3 DNA: TGTGCCAGCAGTTACTCGCAGGAACAGGGTGAAGCTTTCTTT; CDR3 protein: CASSYSQEQGEAFF
J gene: TRBJ2-3; CDR3 length: 12; D gene: NA; clone size: NA; V gene: TRBV6-1; CDR3 DNA: TGTGCCAGCACCACCAGGGGAGATACGCAGTATTTT; CDR3 protein: CASTTRGDTQYF
J gene: TRBJ1-1; CDR3 length: 15; D gene: TRBD1; clone size: NA; V gene: TRBV13; CDR3 DNA: TGTGCCAGCACTTCTGAGGACAGGGGGAGGACTGAAGCTTTCTTT; CDR3 protein: CASTSEDRGRTEAFF
J gene: TRBJ2-1; CDR3 length: 14; D gene: TRBD2; clone size: NA; V gene: TRBV10-3; CDR3 DNA: TGTGCCATCCGGTCCGGGAGGGTCTACAATGAGCAGTTCTTC; CDR3 protein: CAIRSGRVYNEQFF
J gene: TRBJ2-3; CDR3 length: 15; D gene: NA; clone size: once; V gene: TRBV5-1; CDR3 DNA: TGCGCCAGCAGCTTGACGGGACCCGACACAGATACGCAGTATTTT; CDR3 protein: CASSLTGPDTDTQYF
J gene: TRBJ2-1; CDR3 length: 17; D gene: NA; clone size: NA; V gene: TRBV7-2; CDR3 DNA: TGTGCCAGCAGCTTAGTCGTCGGCGGGACAAGATACAATGAGCAGTTCTTC; CDR3 protein: CASSLVVGGTRYNEQFF
J gene: TRBJ2-6; CDR3 length: 13; D gene: NA; clone size: NA; V gene: TRBV7-2; CDR3 DNA: TGTGCCAGCAGCACATCTGGGGCCAACGTCCTGACTTTC; CDR3 protein: CASSTSGANVLTF